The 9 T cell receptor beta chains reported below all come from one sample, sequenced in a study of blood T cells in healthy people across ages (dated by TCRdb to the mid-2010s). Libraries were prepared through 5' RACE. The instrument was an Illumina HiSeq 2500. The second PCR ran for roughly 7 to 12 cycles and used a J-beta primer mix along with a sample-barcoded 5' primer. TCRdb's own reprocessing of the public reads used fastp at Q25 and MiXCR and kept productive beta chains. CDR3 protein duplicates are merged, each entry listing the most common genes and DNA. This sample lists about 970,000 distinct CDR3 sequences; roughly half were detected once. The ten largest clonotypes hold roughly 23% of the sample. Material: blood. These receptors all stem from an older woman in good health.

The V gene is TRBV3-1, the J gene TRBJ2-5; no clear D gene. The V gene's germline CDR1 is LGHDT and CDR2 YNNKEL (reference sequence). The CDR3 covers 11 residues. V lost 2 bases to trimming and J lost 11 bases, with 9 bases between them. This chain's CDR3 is CASSQLEEQYF. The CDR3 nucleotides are TGTGCCAGCAGCCAACTCGAGGAGCAGTACTTC.

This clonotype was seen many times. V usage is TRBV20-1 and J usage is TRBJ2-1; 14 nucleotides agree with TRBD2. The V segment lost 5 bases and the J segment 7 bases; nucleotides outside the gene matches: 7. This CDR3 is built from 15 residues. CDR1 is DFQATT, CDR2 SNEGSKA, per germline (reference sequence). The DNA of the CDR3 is TGCAGTGCTTCCCGACTAGCGGGAGGGAGGAATGAGCAGTTCTTC. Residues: CSASRLAGGRNEQFF.

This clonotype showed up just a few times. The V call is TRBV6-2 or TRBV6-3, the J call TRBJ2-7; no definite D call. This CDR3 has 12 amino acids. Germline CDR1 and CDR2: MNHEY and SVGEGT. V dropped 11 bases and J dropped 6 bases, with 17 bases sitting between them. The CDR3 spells CAASTQKGEQYF. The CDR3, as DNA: TGTGCCGCCAGCACACAAAAGGGCGAGCAGTACTTC.

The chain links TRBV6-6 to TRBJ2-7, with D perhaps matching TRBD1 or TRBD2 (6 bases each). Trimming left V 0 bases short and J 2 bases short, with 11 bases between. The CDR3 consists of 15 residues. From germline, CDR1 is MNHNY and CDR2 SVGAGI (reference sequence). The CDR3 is CASSYSGGLTYEQYF. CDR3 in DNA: TGTGCCAGCAGTTACTCTGGGGGGCTGACCTACGAGCAGTACTTC.

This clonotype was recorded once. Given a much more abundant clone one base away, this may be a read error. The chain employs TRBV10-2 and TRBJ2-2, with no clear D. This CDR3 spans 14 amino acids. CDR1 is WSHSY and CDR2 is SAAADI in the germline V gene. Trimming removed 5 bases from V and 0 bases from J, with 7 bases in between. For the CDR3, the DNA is TGCGCCAGCAGTAAAAGCCCGAACACCGGGGAGCTGTTTTTT. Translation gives CASSKSPNTGELFF.

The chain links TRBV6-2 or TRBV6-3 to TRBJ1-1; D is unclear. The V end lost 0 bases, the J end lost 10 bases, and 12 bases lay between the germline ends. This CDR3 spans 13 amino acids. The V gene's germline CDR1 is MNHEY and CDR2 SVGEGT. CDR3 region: CASSYSGWSGAFF. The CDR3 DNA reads TGTGCCAGCAGTTACTCCGGCTGGAGTGGAGCTTTCTTT.

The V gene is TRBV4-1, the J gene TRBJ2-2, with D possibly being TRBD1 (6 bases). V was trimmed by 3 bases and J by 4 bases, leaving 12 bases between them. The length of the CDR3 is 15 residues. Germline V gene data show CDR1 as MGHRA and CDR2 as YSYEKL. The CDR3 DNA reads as TGCGCCAGCAGCCACCTCCGGGACACCACCGGGGAGCTGTTTTTT. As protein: CASSHLRDTTGELFF.

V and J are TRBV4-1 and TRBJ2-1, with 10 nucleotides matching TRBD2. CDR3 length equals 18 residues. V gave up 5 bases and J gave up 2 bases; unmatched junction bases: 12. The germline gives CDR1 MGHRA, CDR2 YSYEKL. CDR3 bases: TGCGCCAGCAGCTCGGGACTAGCGAGGGGAGTTGCCTACAATGAGCAGTTCTTC. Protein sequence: CASSSGLARGVAYNEQFF.

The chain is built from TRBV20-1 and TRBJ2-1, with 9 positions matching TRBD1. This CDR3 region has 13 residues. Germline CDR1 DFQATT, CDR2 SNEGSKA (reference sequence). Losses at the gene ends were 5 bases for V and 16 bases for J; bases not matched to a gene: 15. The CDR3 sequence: CSAWDREATEAFF. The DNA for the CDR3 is TGCAGTGCTTGGGACAGGGAGGCCACTGAAGCTTTCTTC.